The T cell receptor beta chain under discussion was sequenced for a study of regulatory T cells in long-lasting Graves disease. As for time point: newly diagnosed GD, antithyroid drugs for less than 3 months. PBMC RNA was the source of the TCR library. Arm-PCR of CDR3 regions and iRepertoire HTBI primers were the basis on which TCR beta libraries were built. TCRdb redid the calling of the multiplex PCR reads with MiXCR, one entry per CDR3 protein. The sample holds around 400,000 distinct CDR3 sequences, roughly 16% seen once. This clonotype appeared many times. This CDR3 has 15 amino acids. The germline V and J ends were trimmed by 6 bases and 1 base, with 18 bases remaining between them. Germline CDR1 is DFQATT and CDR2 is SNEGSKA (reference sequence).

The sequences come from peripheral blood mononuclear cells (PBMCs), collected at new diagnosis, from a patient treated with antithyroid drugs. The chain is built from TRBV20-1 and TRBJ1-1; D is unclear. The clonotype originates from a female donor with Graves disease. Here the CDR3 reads CSAQIQTQSNTEAFF. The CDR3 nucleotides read TGCAGTGCCCAAATCCAGACACAATCGAACACTGAAGCTTTCTTT.